The 29 T cell receptor beta chains presented below share a single source sample, sequenced in a study of cytomegalovirus exposure and HLA in healthy donors. TCRdb's copy holds only in-frame clones and misses some; the assay was immunoSEQ multiplex PCR. The profile covers over 100,000 clones, with 70% to 90% appearing a single time and more than 5% taken by the ten largest. Sequencing was performed on PBMCs. These receptors came from a woman younger than 30 in good health and CMV-seropositive.

V usage is TRBV10-3 and J usage is TRBJ1-1, with 8 bases fitting TRBD1. Germline loops: CDR1 ENHRY, CDR2 SYGVKD. The CDR3 sequence is 14 residues long. V lost 3 bases, J lost 7 bases, and 7 bases stayed unmatched. The CDR3 DNA sequence: TGTGCCATCAGTGACCCGGACAGGGCAGGTGAAGCTTTCTTT. Amino acid sequence: CAISDPDRAGEAFF.

The chain uses TRBV7-2 and TRBJ2-7; 9 nucleotides agree with TRBD2. Germline V CDR1 and CDR2: SGHTA, FQGNSA. The junction had 10 bases not matched to a gene; V was cut back by 3 bases and J by 7 bases. This CDR3 comprises 15 residues. The chain's CDR3 is CASSLLAGTAGEQYF. Written as DNA, the CDR3 is TGTGCCAGCAGCTTGCTAGCGGGGACCGCTGGTGAGCAGTACTTC.

This chain uses TRBV19 with TRBJ2-7; 8 nucleotides agree with TRBD1. There are 15 residues in the CDR3. J gave up 1 base and V 5 bases, and 7 bases lay outside the gene matches. CDR1 and CDR2 from the germline V gene are LNHDA and SQIVND (reference sequence). Here the CDR3 DNA reads TGTGCCAGTAGTCTTCGGACAGGGCGATCCTACGAGCAGTACTTC. This encodes CASSLRTGRSYEQYF.

In this sample, this clone turned up many times. The chain uses TRBV9 and TRBJ2-3; D gene unclear. V was pared by 3 bases and J by 2 bases, with 10 bases between. Germline CDR1 and CDR2: SGDLS and YYNGEE. The CDR3 runs to 14 residues. The DNA of the CDR3 is TGTGCCAGCAGCGAGAACACCAACACAGATACGCAGTATTTT. Its translation is CASSENTNTDTQYF.

V and J are TRBV19 and TRBJ1-2; the D is unclear. V was clipped by 3 bases and J by 8 bases, with 13 bases between them. Germline V gene data show CDR1 as LNHDA and CDR2 as SQIVND (reference sequence). The CDR3 runs 13 residues. The CDR3 DNA reads TGTGCCAGTAGTATTGGCCAGGCCACGGGCTACACCTTC. It encodes CASSIGQATGYTF.

The gene calls are TRBV6-1 and TRBJ2-3, with D hard to call. Trimming left V 4 bases short and J 6 bases short, with 11 bases between. This CDR3 contains 13 residues. Germline-derived CDR1 and CDR2 are MNHNS and SASEGT. The CDR3 here is CASSGRQWDTQYF. The CDR3 coding sequence is TGTGCCAGCAGTGGTCGACAATGGGATACGCAGTATTTT.

V is TRBV4-1 and J is TRBJ2-7; 8 bases agree with TRBD2. With 0 bases clipped from V and 4 bases from J, the junction kept 5 bases outside the gene matches. CDR1 is MGHRA, CDR2 YSYEKL, per germline. The CDR3 has 15 residues. In DNA form, the CDR3 reads TGCGCCAGCAGCCAAGAGGAGCGGGAGATTTACGAGCAGTACTTC. This codes for CASSQEEREIYEQYF.

This clone was seen a few times. This chain connects TRBV7-3 to TRBJ1-6, with D possibly being TRBD1 (5 bases). The V and J ends lost 3 bases and 10 bases respectively, with 16 bases between them. The V gene's germline CDR1 is SGHTA and CDR2 FQGTGA. The CDR3 spans 15 residues. The CDR3 protein is CASSFSKTAGSPLHF. CDR3 in DNA: TGTGCCAGCAGCTTCTCCAAGACAGCGGGCTCACCCCTCCACTTT.

This chain uses TRBV30 with TRBJ1-4, with D maybe TRBD1 (5 bases). Germline values: CDR1 GTSNPN, CDR2 SVGIG (reference sequence). V was pared by 7 bases and J by 10 bases, with 19 bases between. The CDR3 covers 13 residues. The CDR3 reads CAYWGESATKLFF. Here the CDR3 DNA reads TGTGCCTATTGGGGGGAGTCCGCGACAAAACTGTTTTTT.

This chain links TRBV5-1 with TRBJ1-2, with D perhaps TRBD1 (6 bases). Germline V gives CDR1 SGHRS, CDR2 YFSETQ. This CDR3 is 13 amino acids long. V dropped 4 bases and J dropped 6 bases, with 13 bases sitting between them. The CDR3 DNA reads as TGCGCCAGCAGCGGGGAGAACAGGGATGGCTACACCTTC. It specifies CASSGENRDGYTF.

This clone was seen only a few times. CDR3 DNA: TGTGCCAGCAGTTATCAGGGGGCTGAAGCTTTCTTT. Its translation: CASSYQGAEAFF. This chain joins TRBV6-5 and TRBJ1-1; 7 nucleotides agree with TRBD1. The J segment lost 6 bases and the V segment lost 3 bases, leaving 1 base of the junction unmatched. The CDR3 runs to 12 residues. Germline CDR1 MNHEY, CDR2 SVGAGI.

The chain carries TRBV5-6 and TRBJ1-4; 7 bases are shared with TRBD1. Trimming at V came to 1 base and at J to 7 bases, leaving 7 bases not matched to a gene. The CDR3 runs 15 residues. The germline CDR1 and CDR2 sequences are SGHDT and YYEEEE. The CDR3 here is CASSLWAGGIEKLFF. CDR3 DNA: TGTGCCAGCAGCTTGTGGGCAGGGGGAATTGAAAAACTGTTTTTT. The whole variable domain, remainder taken from reference TRBV5-6 and TRBJ1-4, is DAGVTQSPTHLIKTRGQQVTLRCSPKSGHDTVSWYQQALGQGPQFIFQYYEEEERQRGNFPDRFSGHQFPNYSSELNVNALLLGDSALYLCASSLWAGGIEKLFFGSGTQLSVL.

The chain is built from TRBV30 and TRBJ1-5, with a weak D call TRBD1 (6 bases). Germline values: CDR1 GTSNPN, CDR2 SVGIG (reference sequence). The V end was cut by 2 bases, the J end by 4 bases, with 9 bases between. The CDR3 contains 13 residues. The CDR3: CAWSKGENQPQHF. The CDR3 coding sequence is TGTGCCTGGAGTAAGGGGGAGAATCAGCCCCAGCATTTT.

This clone was observed once. The gene calls are TRBV4-2 and TRBJ2-1; 9 bases agree with TRBD2. This CDR3 has 14 residues. From germline, CDR1 is LGHNA and CDR2 YNFKEQ. Germline trimming cut 3 bases from V and 15 bases from J; bases unmatched to any gene: 12. The CDR3 coding sequence is TGTGCCAGCAGCCACCCTAGCGGGATGGGCCTCCCGTTCTTC. Translating gives CASSHPSGMGLPFF.

The V gene is TRBV4-2, the J gene TRBJ1-2, with TRBD1 as a possible D gene (5 bases). This CDR3 has 16 amino acids. With 1 base removed from V and 6 bases from J, the gap between germline ends came to 18 bases. Germline-derived CDR1 and CDR2 are LGHNA and YNFKEQ. For the CDR3, the DNA is TGTGCCAGCAGCCAAGGAAAGGCAGGGTTGGGGAATGGCTACACCTTC. Amino acid sequence: CASSQGKAGLGNGYTF.

The gene calls are TRBV7-9 and TRBJ1-6; TRBD1 is a possible D gene (6 bases). This CDR3 has 14 residues. The V end was cut by 0 bases, the J end by 10 bases, with 10 bases between. The germline CDR1 and CDR2 sequences are SEHNR and FQNEAQ (reference sequence). CDR3 sequence (DNA): TGTGCCAGCAGCTTAGCTGGGACAAGGTCACCCCTCCACTTT. It is translated as CASSLAGTRSPLHF.

This chain links TRBV4-2 with TRBJ2-4, with 15 positions matching TRBD2. There are 16 residues in the CDR3. V gave up 1 base and J gave up 8 bases; unmatched junction bases: 3. Germline V CDR1 and CDR2: LGHNA, YNFKEQ. The CDR3 loop is CASSQGTSGGADIQYF. The CDR3 DNA follows: TGTGCCAGCAGCCAAGGGACTAGCGGGGGGGCGGACATTCAGTACTTC.

The chain joins TRBV9 to TRBJ2-5; 11 bases are shared with TRBD2. Trimming removed 3 bases from V and 2 bases from J; junction bases left unmatched: 6. The CDR3 consists of 16 residues. In germline, CDR1 is SGDLS, CDR2 YYNGEE. The CDR3 sequence: CASSAGLAGIQETQYF. In DNA, the CDR3 is TGTGCCAGCAGCGCCGGACTAGCGGGTATTCAAGAGACCCAGTACTTC.

The V and J genes are TRBV19 and TRBJ2-1; TRBD2 aligns across 7 bases. From germline, CDR1 is LNHDA and CDR2 SQIVND (reference sequence). The CDR3 contains 13 residues. V dropped 9 bases and J dropped 6; count of bases not matched to a gene: 8. This chain's CDR3 is CASRRLAGNEQFF. Here the CDR3 DNA reads TGTGCCAGCAGGAGACTAGCTGGCAATGAGCAGTTCTTC.

The V call is TRBV6-5, the J call TRBJ1-5; no clear D gene. The V gene lost 0 bases and the J gene lost 3 bases, with 9 bases spanning the gap. Germline CDR1 MNHEY, CDR2 SVGAGI. The CDR3 spans 15 residues. The CDR3 DNA is TGTGCCAGCAGTTACTCGAAACGGTCCAATCAGCCCCAGCATTTT. This codes for CASSYSKRSNQPQHF.

The gene calls are TRBV5-1 and TRBJ1-2, with 10 bases lining up with TRBD1. The germline gives CDR1 SGHRS, CDR2 YFSETQ. This CDR3 is 18 amino acids long. J lost 6 bases, V lost 4 bases, and 18 bases had no gene match. The CDR3 sequence: CASSPQTMGGTGEHGYTF. CDR3 in DNA: TGCGCCAGCAGCCCACAGACTATGGGCGGGACAGGGGAACATGGCTACACCTTC.

This chain uses TRBV6-1 with TRBJ1-5; D remains unclear. The CDR3 extends over 13 amino acids. Trimming removed 7 bases at V and 6 bases at J, with 13 bases between. CDR1 MNHNS and CDR2 SASEGT come from the germline V gene. DNA for the CDR3: TGTGCCAGCAATATACAGTGGGCTCAGCCCCAGCATTTT. The encoded protein is CASNIQWAQPQHF.

The V and J genes are TRBV29-1 and TRBJ2-7; 16 bases are a match to TRBD2. J was trimmed by 5 bases and V by 4 bases; bases with no gene match: 14. Germline V gene sequence: CDR1 SQVTM, CDR2 ANQGSEA. CDR3 length: 18 amino acids. The CDR3 nucleotides read TGCAGCGTTGGGGGGACTAGCGGGGGGGCGTGGTTGGATCACGAGCAGTACTTC. It specifies CSVGGTSGGAWLDHEQYF.

V is TRBV4-1 and J is TRBJ2-7; perhaps TRBD2 as D (5 bases). The V gene's germline CDR1 is MGHRA and CDR2 YSYEKL. Trimming took off 0 bases at V and 2 bases at J, with 17 bases between the two ends. This CDR3 is 17 amino acids long. In DNA form, the CDR3 reads TGCGCCAGCAGCCAAGATCCCCCAGAAGGACTGACCTACGAGCAGTACTTC. Translation gives CASSQDPPEGLTYEQYF.

This chain uses TRBV28 with TRBJ2-5; a weak D match, TRBD2 (6 bases). Per germline, CDR1 MDHEN and CDR2 SYDVKM. V lost 7 bases and J 2 bases, leaving 14 bases between the germline ends. The CDR3 has 14 amino acids. CDR3 sequence reads: CASTIGGRQETQYF. CDR3 nucleotide sequence: TGTGCCAGCACCATCGGGGGACGGCAAGAGACCCAGTACTTC.

The chain has TRBV12-2 and TRBJ2-7; the table's TRBD2 call for D was not verified on the DNA. TRBV12-2 is given as a pseudogene. The CDR3 totals 15 residues. CDR3 in DNA: TGTGCAAGTCGCTTGACCGGGAGACCTTTTTACGAGCAGTACTTC. Translation: CASRLTGRPFYEQYF.

This clone was counted once. The chain links TRBV5-1 to TRBJ2-3; TRBD2 matches 10 bases. This CDR3 spans 14 amino acids. The V gene's germline CDR1 is SGHRS and CDR2 YFSETQ. Trimming took 3 bases from V and 4 from J; bases not matched to a gene: 2. The CDR3: CASSYSGRPDTQYF. In DNA, the CDR3 is TGCGCCAGCAGCTATAGCGGGAGGCCAGATACGCAGTATTTT.

The V call is TRBV4-1, the J call TRBJ2-3; 7 bases map to TRBD2. J lost 1 base, V lost 0 bases, and 4 bases had no gene match. Germline V gene data show CDR1 as MGHRA and CDR2 as YSYEKL. The CDR3 is made up of 16 amino acids. CDR3 DNA: TGCGCCAGCAGCCAAGAGCGCGGGAGCGGCACAGATACGCAGTATTTT. It encodes CASSQERGSGTDTQYF.

The J gene is TRBJ2-3, the V gene TRBV13, with 8 nucleotides matching TRBD2. The CDR3 contains 17 residues. J lost 3 bases, V lost 4 bases, and 12 bases had no gene match. CDR1 is PRHDT and CDR2 is FYEKMQ in the germline V gene (reference sequence). CDR3 in amino acids: CASSSSSGWGGTDTQYF. The CDR3 DNA reads as TGTGCCAGCAGCTCCTCTAGCGGGTGGGGTGGGACAGATACGCAGTATTTT.